The 25 T cell receptor beta chains below were found in one sample sequenced in a study of T cell responses to AZD1222 COVID-19 vaccine (dated by TCRdb to about 2021). Libraries came from the immunoSEQ multiplex PCR assay. TCRdb took over this immuneACCESS table, retaining in-frame rearrangements with V and J assigned. Such tables are incomplete; in checked studies, under half of the missing clones stem from an unresolved V gene, and the remainder is unexplained. The sample yields 130,000 to 150,000 clones; approximately 90% were counted once. The ten largest account for about 3% of the sample. Reading the label with the study, this specimen's time point is: baseline before first vaccination. Sequenced material: peripheral blood, taken on day 0 of AZD1222 vaccination. All receptors come from an adult in good health.

This clone appeared once. Compared with germline, one end of the junction differs, possibly owing to a read error. The CDR3 sequence: CASSIVGRALHF. CDR3 sequence (DNA): TGTGCCAGTAGTATAGTGGGCAGGGCCCTGCACTTC. The chain is built from TRBV19 and TRBJ2-7; possible D gene TRBD1, 5 bases. The germline V gene has CDR1 LNHDA and CDR2 SQIVND (reference sequence). The CDR3 is made up of 12 amino acids.

The chain links TRBV10-1 to TRBJ1-2; TRBD1 aligns across 8 bases. This CDR3 contains 15 residues. V dropped 4 bases and J dropped 7; count of bases not matched to a gene: 11. The germline CDR1 and CDR2 sequences are WNHNN and SYGVQD (reference sequence). The CDR3 DNA reads TGCGCCAGCAGTGTATCCGGACAGGGAGGGACTGGCTACACCTTC. Translating it yields CASSVSGQGGTGYTF.

This chain connects TRBV20-1 to TRBJ2-7, with 9 bases lining up with TRBD2. V was pared by 3 bases and J by 8 bases, with 8 bases of the junction left unmatched. The germline V gene has CDR1 DFQATT and CDR2 SNEGSKA (reference sequence). The CDR3 contains 13 residues. CDR3 sequence (DNA): TGCAGTGCTAGTTTCGCTAGCGGGGCCAAGCAGTACTTC. Protein: CSASFASGAKQYF.

The CDR3 loop reads CASSLDRANTGELFF. In DNA form, the CDR3 reads TGCGCCAGCAGCTTGGACAGGGCTAACACCGGGGAGCTGTTTTTT. This sequence joins TRBV5-1 and TRBJ2-2; possible D gene TRBD1, 6 bases. The CDR3 is 15 residues long. CDR1 SGHRS and CDR2 YFSETQ come from the germline V gene. Trimming removed 0 bases from V and 2 bases from J, with 8 bases in between.

This chain uses TRBV19 with TRBJ2-3; D might be TRBD2 (5 bases). This CDR3 is 12 amino acids long. V lost 1 base and J lost 8, with 7 bases in between. The germline gives CDR1 LNHDA, CDR2 SQIVND (reference sequence). The CDR3 DNA reads TGTGCCAGTAGTATAGGGACTGCTACGCAGTATTTT. Translating gives CASSIGTATQYF. Together with reference TRBV19 and TRBJ2-3, the CDR3 gives the full variable domain: DGGITQSPKYLFRKEGQNVTLSCEQNLNHDAMYWYRQDPGQGLRLIYYSQIVNDFQKGDIAEGYSVSREKKESFPLTVTSAQKNPTAFYLCASSIGTATQYFGPGTRLTVL.

The chain employs TRBV7-9 and TRBJ2-3, with 7 positions matching TRBD1. Germline CDR1 is SEHNR and CDR2 is FQNEAQ (reference sequence). This CDR3 region has 14 residues. The trim removed 5 bases at V and 2 bases at J, leaving 4 bases unmatched. CDR3 protein: CASSTGQYTDTQYF. CDR3 nucleotide sequence: TGTGCCAGCAGCACGGGACAGTACACAGATACGCAGTATTTT.

The chain carries TRBV11-3 and TRBJ2-7; D tentatively reads TRBD1 or TRBD2 (5 bases each). Germline CDR1 reads SGHNT; CDR2 reads YENEEA. The V gene lost 4 bases and the J gene lost 7 bases, with 11 bases spanning the gap. The CDR3 runs to 12 residues. CDR3 sequence reads: CASSSGPLEQYF. The CDR3 nucleotides are TGTGCCAGCAGCTCGGGGCCTTTGGAGCAGTACTTC.

The J gene is TRBJ1-2, the V gene TRBV5-6, with no clear D. Germline V CDR1 and CDR2: SGHDT, YYEEEE. Trimming took 4 bases from V and 8 from J, leaving 21 bases between them. CDR3 size: 15 residues. The CDR3 DNA follows: TGTGCCAGCAGCCTGACACACTTGATCTTGATGGGCTACACCTTC. This translates into CASSLTHLILMGYTF.

This clone was observed once. The chain uses TRBV6-5 and TRBJ2-3, with 10 bases matching TRBD2. The germline V gene encodes CDR1 MNHEY and CDR2 SVGAGI. V shed 4 bases, J shed 2 bases, and the junction held 6 bases outside the gene matches. The CDR3 is made up of 16 amino acids. The CDR3 loop is CASSWSSGGVTDTQYF. The CDR3, as DNA: TGTGCCAGCAGTTGGTCTAGCGGGGGAGTCACAGATACGCAGTATTTT.

This clone came up a few times. The chain combines TRBV7-9 with TRBJ1-3; 7 nucleotides line up with TRBD1. Germline loops: CDR1 SEHNR, CDR2 FQNEAQ (reference sequence). The CDR3 is made up of 16 amino acids. Germline trimming cut 3 bases from V and 0 bases from J; bases unmatched to any gene: 5. The CDR3 bases are TGTGCCAGCAGCTTGTGGACAGGTAGCTCTGGAAACACCATATATTTT. Its protein product is CASSLWTGSSGNTIYF.

This clone was detected a few times. At one boundary the junction diverges from the germline segment, which might be a read error. The chain recombines TRBV5-1 with TRBJ1-6; D is undetermined. Germline values: CDR1 SGHRS, CDR2 YFSETQ. The CDR3 totals 13 residues. The CDR3 reads CASSLAGIGPRKF. Here the CDR3 DNA reads TGCGCCAGCAGCTTGGCCGGTATAGGGCCGAGGAAGTTT.

V gene TRBV19 combines with J gene TRBJ2-3; 12 bases map to TRBD2. Germline CDR1 reads LNHDA; CDR2 reads SQIVND (reference sequence). The CDR3 consists of 18 residues. V gave up 5 bases and J gave up 1 base; unmatched junction bases: 10. Here the CDR3 reads CASSGLAGGGLGTDTQYF. CDR3 nucleotide sequence: TGTGCCAGTAGTGGCCTAGCGGGAGGGGGTTTGGGCACAGATACGCAGTATTTT.

The chain employs TRBV3-1 (or the pseudogene TRBV3-2) and TRBJ1-3; D gene ambiguous. The CDR3 has 14 residues. Germline V lookup: CDR1 LGHDT, CDR2 YNNKEL (reference sequence). V shed 4 bases and J shed 0 bases, with 7 bases lying between them. CDR3 sequence: CASSRRTSGNTIYF. The CDR3 coding sequence is TGTGCCAGCAGCCGACGGACCTCTGGAAACACCATATATTTT.

The chain uses TRBV2 and TRBJ2-2; D remains unclear. The length of the CDR3 is 13 residues. Trimming removed 1 base at V and 5 bases at J, with 5 bases between. The V gene's germline CDR1 is SNHLY and CDR2 FYNNEI. The CDR3 reads CASSEVRTGELFF. The DNA for the CDR3 is TGTGCCAGCAGTGAAGTTAGGACCGGGGAGCTGTTTTTT.

This chain connects TRBV2 to TRBJ2-1; 7 bases are a match to TRBD1. Germline loops: CDR1 SNHLY, CDR2 FYNNEI. With 4 bases clipped from V and 1 base from J, the junction kept 7 bases outside the gene matches. This CDR3 has 16 residues. Here the CDR3 reads CASSVEARGSYNEQFF. The DNA for the CDR3 is TGTGCCAGCAGTGTGGAGGCCAGGGGGTCCTACAATGAGCAGTTCTTC.

The genes are TRBV27 and TRBJ1-5; D is possibly TRBD1 (5 bases). The CDR3 has 15 amino acids. Trimming left V 5 bases short and J 5 bases short, with 16 bases between. Looked up from germline, CDR1 is MNHEY and CDR2 is SMNVEV (reference sequence). CDR3 nucleotide sequence: TGTGCCAGCAGTGGGGGAGACTACGGGGATCAGCCCCAGCATTTT. Translated, it gives CASSGGDYGDQPQHF.

The rearrangement joins TRBV4-2 to TRBJ2-5; unclear D gene. The V gene lost 3 bases and the J gene lost 2 bases, with 7 bases spanning the gap. The CDR3 runs 13 residues. CDR1 is LGHNA and CDR2 is YNFKEQ in the germline V gene. This CDR3 is CASSQEFQETQYF. CDR3 coding DNA: TGTGCCAGCAGCCAGGAGTTTCAAGAGACCCAGTACTTC.

The chain carries TRBV2 and TRBJ1-1, with D unclear. Germline CDR1 and CDR2: SNHLY and FYNNEI. The CDR3 consists of 13 residues. V lost 8 bases, J lost 4 bases, and 14 bases lay in between. CDR3 in amino acids: CASDKLAGTEAFF. The CDR3 DNA sequence: TGTGCCAGCGACAAGTTGGCGGGCACTGAAGCTTTCTTT. Based on the CDR3 plus reference TRBV2 and TRBJ1-1, the full variable domain is EPEVTQTPSHQVTQMGQEVILRCVPISNHLYFYWYRQILGQKVEFLVSFYNNEISEKSEIFDDQFSVERPDGSNFTLKIRSTKLEDSAMYFCASDKLAGTEAFFGQGTRLTVV.

The J gene is TRBJ1-2, the V gene TRBV4-2; a possible D gene is TRBD1 (5 bases). Trimming left V 0 bases short and J 2 bases short, with 19 bases between. Germline V CDR1 and CDR2: LGHNA, YNFKEQ. This CDR3 has 18 amino acids. Written as DNA, the CDR3 is TGTGCCAGCAGCCAAGAACTCCTTTGGGGCAGTTTAAACTATGGCTACACCTTC. It encodes CASSQELLWGSLNYGYTF.

This clone is a singleton in its sample. The V call is TRBV18, the J call TRBJ1-3; no reliable D call. Germline values: CDR1 KGHSH, CDR2 LQKENI. Between the trimmed V and J ends, which lost 2 bases and 0 bases, there was a span of 11 bases. This CDR3 has 16 amino acids. DNA for the CDR3: TGTGCCAGCTCACCAGGGAGAGTTGTCTCTGGAAACACCATATATTTT. Translation: CASSPGRVVSGNTIYF. The variable domain in full, with the rest retrieved from reference TRBV18 and TRBJ1-3, is NAGVMQNPRHLVRRRGQEARLRCSPMKGHSHVYWYRQLPEEGLKFMVYLQKENIIDESGMPKERFSAEFPKEGPSILRIQQVVRGDSAAYFCASSPGRVVSGNTIYFGEGSWLTVV.

This clone has more than one count but fewer than ten. This chain links TRBV6-1 with TRBJ2-1; 8 positions agree with TRBD1. Germline assignment: CDR1 MNHNS and CDR2 SASEGT. V trimming: 1 base; J trimming: 4 bases; junction bases outside the gene matches: 3. The CDR3 is 15 residues long. The CDR3 reads CASSEEGTGYNEQFF. The CDR3 DNA is TGTGCCAGCAGTGAAGAAGGGACAGGATACAATGAGCAGTTCTTC.

The chain has TRBV6-5 and TRBJ2-1; unclear D gene. The CDR3 has 15 residues. V was shortened by 10 bases and J by 0 bases, with 16 bases between the two germline ends. CDR1 MNHEY and CDR2 SVGAGI come from the germline V gene. The CDR3 region has the DNA TGTGCCACCAAAATAGCTCCTAGCTCCTACAATGAGCAGTTCTTC. It codes for CATKIAPSSYNEQFF.

The CDR3 coding sequence is TGTGCCAGCAGCTTCGGGACAGGGAACACCGGGGAGCTGTTTTTT. Translated: CASSFGTGNTGELFF. V gene TRBV11-3 combines with J gene TRBJ2-2, with TRBD1 identical over 8 bases. Germline-derived CDR1 and CDR2 are SGHNT and YENEEA. With V trimmed by 3 bases and J by 1 base, 1 base remained unmatched. The CDR3 is made up of 15 amino acids.

The chain carries TRBV25-1 and TRBJ1-2; 9 nucleotides match TRBD1. After removal of 6 bases from V and 8 bases from J, the junction contained 4 bases not matched to a gene. From germline, CDR1 is MGHDK and CDR2 SYGVNS. The CDR3 is 12 residues long. Here the CDR3 reads CASRTGGKGYTF. The DNA of the CDR3 is TGTGCCAGCAGGACAGGGGGGAAGGGCTACACCTTC.

This chain uses TRBV11-2 with TRBJ2-2; D uncertain. The CDR3 has 13 amino acids. CDR1 is SGHAT and CDR2 is FQNNGV in the germline V gene. Between the trimmed V and J ends, which lost 6 bases and 6 bases, there was a span of 11 bases. The CDR3 nucleotides read TGTGCCAGCAGTCAAGGCCGGTCCGGGGAGCTGTTTTTT. Amino acids: CASSQGRSGELFF.